This TCR beta chain was sequenced in a study of T cell responses to AZD1222 COVID-19 vaccine. The study's findings and limits: Seropositivity was recorded at baseline in only a handful of AZD1222 recipients. CD4 TCRs linked to vaccination spanned spike, dominating at 160-218 and 743-854.

This CDR3 comprises 15 residues. Germline CDR1 is GTSNPN and CDR2 is SVGIG (reference sequence). Trimming took off 2 bases at V and 0 bases at J, with 11 bases between the two ends. Sequencing was performed with immunoSEQ multiplex PCR; in TCRdb, only in-frame clones are kept and a portion is missing. The data show approximately 180,000 clones, almost 90% seen once. Comments on this clone: Its antigen is undetermined.

V usage is TRBV30 and J usage is TRBJ1-5; no clear D. This sequence originates from an adult in good health. Material: peripheral blood, obtained on day 0 of AZD1222 vaccination. The CDR3 region has the DNA TGTGCCTGGAGTACGATACGGGGTAGCAATCAGCCCCAGCATTTT. Translated, it gives CAWSTIRGSNQPQHF.